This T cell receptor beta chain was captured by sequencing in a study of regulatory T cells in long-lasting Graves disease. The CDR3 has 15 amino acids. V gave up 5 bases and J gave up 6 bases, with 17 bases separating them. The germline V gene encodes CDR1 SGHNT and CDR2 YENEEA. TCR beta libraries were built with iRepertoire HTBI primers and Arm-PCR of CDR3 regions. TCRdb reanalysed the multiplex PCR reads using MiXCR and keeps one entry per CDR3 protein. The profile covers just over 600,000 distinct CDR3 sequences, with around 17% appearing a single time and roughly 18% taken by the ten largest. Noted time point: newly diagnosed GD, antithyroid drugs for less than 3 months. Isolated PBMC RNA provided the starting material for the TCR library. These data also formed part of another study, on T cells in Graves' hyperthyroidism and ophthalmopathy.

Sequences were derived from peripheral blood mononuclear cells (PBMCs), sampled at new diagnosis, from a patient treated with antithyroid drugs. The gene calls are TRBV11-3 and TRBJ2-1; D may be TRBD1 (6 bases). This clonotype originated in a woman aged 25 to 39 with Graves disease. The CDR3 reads CASSDRWVSGNEQFF. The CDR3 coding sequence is TGTGCCAGCAGCGACAGGTGGGTCTCGGGCAATGAGCAGTTCTTC. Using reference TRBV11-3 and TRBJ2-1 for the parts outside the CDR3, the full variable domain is EAGVVQSPRYKIIEKKQPVAFWCNPISGHNTLYWYLQNLGQGPELLIRYENEEAVDDSQLPKDRFSAERLKGVDSTLKIQPAELGDSAVYLCASSDRWVSGNEQFFGPGTRLTVL.